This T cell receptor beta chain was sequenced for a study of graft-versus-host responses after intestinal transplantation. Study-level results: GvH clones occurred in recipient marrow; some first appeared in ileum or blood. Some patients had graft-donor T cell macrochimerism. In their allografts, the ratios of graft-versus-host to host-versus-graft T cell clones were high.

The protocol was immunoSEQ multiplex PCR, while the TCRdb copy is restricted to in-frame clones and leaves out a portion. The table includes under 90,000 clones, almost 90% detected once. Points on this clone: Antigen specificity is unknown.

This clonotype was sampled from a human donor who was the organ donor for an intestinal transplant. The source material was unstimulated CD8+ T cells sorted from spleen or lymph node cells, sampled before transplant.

CDR3 nucleotide sequence: TGTGCCAGCTCACCTTTAGCGGAGACTTCCACAGATACGCAGTATTTT. This gives the protein CASSPLAETSTDTQYF. The rearrangement uses TRBV18 and TRBJ2-3; D possibly corresponds to TRBD2 (6 bases). V was shortened by 3 bases and J by 2 bases, with 15 bases between the two germline ends. Germline V gives CDR1 KGHSH, CDR2 LQKENI. The CDR3 loop spans 16 amino acids.